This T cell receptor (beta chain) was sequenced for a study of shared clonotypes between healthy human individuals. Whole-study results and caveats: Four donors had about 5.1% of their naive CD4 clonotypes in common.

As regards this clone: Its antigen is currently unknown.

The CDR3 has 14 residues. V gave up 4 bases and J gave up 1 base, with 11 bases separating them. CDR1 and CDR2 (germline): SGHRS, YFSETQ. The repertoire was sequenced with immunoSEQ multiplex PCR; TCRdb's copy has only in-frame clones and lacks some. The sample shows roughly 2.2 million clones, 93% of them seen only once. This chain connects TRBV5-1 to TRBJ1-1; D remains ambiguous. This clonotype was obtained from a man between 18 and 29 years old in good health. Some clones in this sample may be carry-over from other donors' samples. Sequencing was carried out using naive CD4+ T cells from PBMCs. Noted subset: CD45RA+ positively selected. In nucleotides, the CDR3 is TGCGCCAGCAGCGATTATGCCTCGAACACTGAAGCTTTCTTT. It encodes CASSDYASNTEAFF.